These 14 T cell receptor beta chains originate from one sample sequenced in a study of cytomegalovirus exposure and HLA in healthy donors. Vbeta (60) and Jbeta (13) primers were used in the PCR. The data were produced by immunoSEQ multiplex PCR, yet TCRdb's version contains in-frame clones alone and is incomplete. The repertoire includes 74,000 or so clones, 70% to 85% of them detected once, and 7.2% sits in the top ten. Material: PBMCs. Source of these receptors: a woman between 35 and 50 years old in good health and CMV-seronegative.

The chain combines TRBV10-2 with TRBJ1-4; D remains unclear. The CDR3 consists of 14 residues. From germline, CDR1 is WSHSY and CDR2 SAAADI. Trimming shortened V by 3 bases and J by 6 bases, and 11 bases separated the two germline ends. The CDR3 nucleotides are TGCGCCAGCAGTGAAGGAGGGATATATGAAAAACTGTTTTTT. It is translated as CASSEGGIYEKLFF.

V gene TRBV9 combines with J gene TRBJ2-5; 7 bases match TRBD2. The CDR3 has 12 residues. J was trimmed by 5 bases and V by 7 bases; bases with no gene match: 5. Germline V gives CDR1 SGDLS, CDR2 YYNGEE. The CDR3 loop reads CASGGDFETQYF. In DNA, the CDR3 is TGTGCCAGCGGGGGGGATTTCGAGACCCAGTACTTC.

This clone appeared a single time. This sequence joins TRBV29-1 and TRBJ1-1, with TRBD1 as a possible D gene (5 bases). V lost 6 bases and J lost 2, with 16 bases in between. This CDR3 has 14 amino acids. In germline, CDR1 is SQVTM, CDR2 ANQGSEA. The CDR3: CSVPSRDSNTEAFF. The CDR3 bases are TGCAGCGTACCATCCCGGGACTCAAACACTGAAGCTTTCTTT.

The chain has TRBV11-3 and TRBJ1-2; D ambiguous. Germline V lookup: CDR1 SGHNT, CDR2 YENEEA. The CDR3 sequence is 11 residues long. With 8 bases removed from V and 3 bases from J, the gap between germline ends came to 7 bases. As DNA, the CDR3 is TGTGCCAGCGCCTCAGACTATGGCTACACCTTC. This codes for CASASDYGYTF.

This clone was observed a handful of times. J is TRBJ1-2 and V is TRBV6-1; 9 nucleotides align to TRBD1. The CDR3 consists of 16 residues. Trimming cost V 0 bases and J 4 bases; bases outside gene matches: 6. Germline values: CDR1 MNHNS, CDR2 SASEGT. The CDR3 loop reads CASSEAMGQGGYGYTF. The CDR3 DNA is TGTGCCAGCAGTGAAGCAATGGGACAGGGAGGCTATGGCTACACCTTC.

The V call is TRBV30, the J call TRBJ2-7, with 10 bases fitting TRBD1. The germline CDR1 and CDR2 sequences are GTSNPN and SVGIG (reference sequence). The V gene end was trimmed by 7 bases and the J gene end by 8 bases; junction bases not matched to a gene: 11. The CDR3 runs to 13 residues. CDR3 in DNA: TGTGCCTCCACTCAGACAGGGGGCGCGCAGCAGTACTTC. Protein product: CASTQTGGAQQYF. Full variable domain (missing parts from reference TRBV30 and TRBJ2-7): SQTIHQWPATLVQPVGSPLSLECTVEGTSNPNLYWYRQAAGRGLQLLFYSVGIGQISSEVPQNLSASRPQDRQFILSSKKLLLSDSGFYLCASTQTGGAQQYFGPGTRLTVT.

The V call is TRBV29-1, the J call TRBJ2-3, with D unclear. The CDR3 loop spans 13 amino acids. V lost 2 bases and J lost 5, with 11 bases in between. Germline CDR1 reads SQVTM; CDR2 reads ANQGSEA. The CDR3, as DNA: TGCAGCGTTGAACGCGAGTTCGAAGATACGCAGTATTTT. This translates into CSVEREFEDTQYF.

The chain joins TRBV27 to TRBJ2-2; TRBD2 matches at 9 bases. With 2 bases clipped from V and 4 bases from J, the junction kept 5 bases outside the gene matches. CDR3 length: 16 residues. CDR1 MNHEY and CDR2 SMNVEV come from the germline V gene (reference sequence). The CDR3 region is CASSLSASGTTGELFF. DNA of the CDR3: TGTGCCAGCAGTTTAAGCGCTAGCGGGACCACCGGGGAGCTGTTTTTT.

The J gene is TRBJ1-1, the V gene TRBV7-3, with TRBD1 as a possible D gene (6 bases). CDR3 length: 13 residues. The V end was cut by 5 bases, the J end by 3 bases, with 10 bases between. The V gene's germline CDR1 is SGHTA and CDR2 FQGTGA. Written as DNA, the CDR3 is TGTGCCAGCAGCCCGGGACACGACACTGAAGCTTTCTTT. Amino acid sequence: CASSPGHDTEAFF.

The chain carries TRBV7-6 and TRBJ2-7, with 11 bases fitting TRBD1. V lost 4 bases to trimming and J lost 5 bases; unmatched junction nucleotides: 7. Germline CDR1 is SGHVS and CDR2 is FNYEAQ. CDR3 length: 15 residues. DNA of the CDR3: TGTGCCAGCAGCTCCTCGGACAGGGGGCGCAACGAGCAGTACTTC. It encodes CASSSSDRGRNEQYF. Complete variable domain (other parts from reference TRBV7-6 and TRBJ2-7): GAGVSQSPRYKVTKRGQDVALRCDPISGHVSLYWYRQALGQGPEFLTYFNYEAQQDKSGLPNDRFSAERPEGSISTLTIQRTEQRDSAMYRCASSSSDRGRNEQYFGPGTRLTVT.

The genes are TRBV12-2 and TRBJ1-4; the table calls TRBD1, which could not be checked here. TRBV12-2 is shown as a pseudogene. The CDR3 is made up of 13 amino acids. Here the CDR3 reads CASRGQGGEKLFF. In DNA form, the CDR3 reads TGTGCAAGTCGGGGACAGGGTGGTGAAAAACTGTTTTTT.

The chain uses TRBV11-2 and TRBJ1-5, with TRBD1 as a possible D gene (6 bases). Between the trimmed V and J ends, which lost 2 bases and 2 bases, there was a span of 10 bases. This CDR3 has 15 residues. Germline V gene sequence: CDR1 SGHAT, CDR2 FQNNGV. The CDR3, as DNA: TGTGCCAGCAGCTTAACAGGGTTTGGCAATCAGCCCCAGCATTTT. Its translation is CASSLTGFGNQPQHF.

The gene calls are TRBV13 and TRBJ2-6; maybe TRBD2 (6 bases). The CDR3 loop spans 16 amino acids. Trimming took off 3 bases at V and 2 bases at J, with 11 bases between the two ends. Germline V gene data show CDR1 as PRHDT and CDR2 as FYEKMQ (reference sequence). The CDR3 DNA sequence: TGTGCCAGCAGCTTCAATCGGGGGACTGGGGCCAACGTCCTGACTTTC. Amino acid sequence: CASSFNRGTGANVLTF.

This clone was observed a few times. The chain has TRBV5-6 and TRBJ1-4; TRBD1 might be the D (6 bases). This CDR3 is built from 16 residues. Germline V CDR1 and CDR2: SGHDT, YYEEEE. V lost 1 base and J lost 5, with 15 bases in between. Written as DNA, the CDR3 is TGTGCCAGCAGCTTGTTCCGCGCAGGGGCAAATGAAAAACTGTTTTTT. Translation: CASSLFRAGANEKLFF. The variable domain in full, with the rest retrieved from reference TRBV5-6 and TRBJ1-4, is DAGVTQSPTHLIKTRGQQVTLRCSPKSGHDTVSWYQQALGQGPQFIFQYYEEEERQRGNFPDRFSGHQFPNYSSELNVNALLLGDSALYLCASSLFRAGANEKLFFGSGTQLSVL.